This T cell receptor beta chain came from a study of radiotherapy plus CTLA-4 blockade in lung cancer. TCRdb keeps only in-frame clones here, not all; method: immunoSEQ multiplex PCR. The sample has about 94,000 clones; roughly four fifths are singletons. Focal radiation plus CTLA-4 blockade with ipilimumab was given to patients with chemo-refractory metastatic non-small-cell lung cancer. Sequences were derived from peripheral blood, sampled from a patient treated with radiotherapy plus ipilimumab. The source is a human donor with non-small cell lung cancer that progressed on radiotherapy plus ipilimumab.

The CDR3 DNA reads TGTGCCAGTTCTACTTTGCGAAAACTGTTTTTT. Its protein is CASSTLRKLFF. The rearrangement joins TRBV2 to TRBJ1-4; D unresolved. V lost 9 bases and J lost 10, with 12 bases in between. Germline CDR1 SNHLY, CDR2 FYNNEI. This CDR3 comprises 11 residues.